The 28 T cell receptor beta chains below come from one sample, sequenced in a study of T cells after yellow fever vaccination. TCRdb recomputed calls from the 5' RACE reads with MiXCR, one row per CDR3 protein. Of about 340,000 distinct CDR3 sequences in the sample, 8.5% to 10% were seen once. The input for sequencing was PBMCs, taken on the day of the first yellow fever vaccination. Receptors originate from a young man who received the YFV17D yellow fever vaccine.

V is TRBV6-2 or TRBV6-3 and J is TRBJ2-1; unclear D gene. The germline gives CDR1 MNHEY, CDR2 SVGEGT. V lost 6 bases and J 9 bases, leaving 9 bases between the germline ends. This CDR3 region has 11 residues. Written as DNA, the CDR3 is TGTGCCAGCAGCCCAGGACCTGAGCAGTTCTTC. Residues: CASSPGPEQFF.

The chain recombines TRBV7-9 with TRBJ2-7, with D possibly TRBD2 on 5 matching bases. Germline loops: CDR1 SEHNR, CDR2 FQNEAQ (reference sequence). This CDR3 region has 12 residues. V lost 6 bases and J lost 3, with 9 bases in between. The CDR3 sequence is CASSPGDYEQYF. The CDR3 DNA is TGTGCCAGCAGTCCCGGGGACTACGAGCAGTACTTC.

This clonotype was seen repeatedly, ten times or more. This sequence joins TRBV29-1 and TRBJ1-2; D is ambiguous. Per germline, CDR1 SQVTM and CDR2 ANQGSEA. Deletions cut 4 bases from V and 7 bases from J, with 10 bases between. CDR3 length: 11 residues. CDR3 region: CSVGRAGGYTF. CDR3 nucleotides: TGCAGCGTTGGTAGGGCCGGTGGCTACACCTTC.

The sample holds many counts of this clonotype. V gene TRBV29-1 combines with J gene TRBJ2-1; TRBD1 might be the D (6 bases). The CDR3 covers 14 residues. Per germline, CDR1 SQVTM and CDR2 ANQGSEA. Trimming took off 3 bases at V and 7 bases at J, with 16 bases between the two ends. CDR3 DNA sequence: TGCAGCGTTGACGGAACAGGGTCGGAGAATGAGCAGTTCTTC. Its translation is CSVDGTGSENEQFF.

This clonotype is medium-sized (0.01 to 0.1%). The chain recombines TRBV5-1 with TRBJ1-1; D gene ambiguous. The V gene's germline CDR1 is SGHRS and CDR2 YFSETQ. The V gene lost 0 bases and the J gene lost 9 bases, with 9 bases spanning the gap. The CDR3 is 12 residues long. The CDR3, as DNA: TGCGCCAGCAGCTTGGAAGGACCCCAAGCTTTCTTT. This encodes CASSLEGPQAFF.

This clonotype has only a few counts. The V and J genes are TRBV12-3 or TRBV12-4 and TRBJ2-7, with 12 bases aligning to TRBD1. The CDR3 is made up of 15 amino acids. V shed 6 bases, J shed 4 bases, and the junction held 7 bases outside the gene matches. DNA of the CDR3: TGTGCCAGCAGCGAAGGGACAGGGGGCCATTACGAGCAGTACTTC. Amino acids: CASSEGTGGHYEQYF.

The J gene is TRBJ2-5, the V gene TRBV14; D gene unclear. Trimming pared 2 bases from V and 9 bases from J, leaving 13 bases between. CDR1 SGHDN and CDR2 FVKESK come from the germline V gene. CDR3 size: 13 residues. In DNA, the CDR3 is TGTGCCAGCAGCCAAACCCTCTTTCTCGCCCAGTACTTC. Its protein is CASSQTLFLAQYF.

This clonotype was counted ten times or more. The CDR3: CASSAQGNTEAFF. DNA for the CDR3: TGCGCCAGCAGCGCACAGGGCAACACTGAAGCTTTCTTT. The rearrangement links TRBV5-1 to TRBJ1-1; a weak D match, TRBD1 (6 bases). The CDR3 runs 13 residues. CDR1 and CDR2 from the germline V gene are SGHRS and YFSETQ. V was cut by 4 bases and J by 2 bases, with 9 bases left in between. The variable domain in full, with the rest retrieved from reference TRBV5-1 and TRBJ1-1, is KAGVTQTPRYLIKTRGQQVTLSCSPISGHRSVSWYQQTPGQGLQFLFEYFSETQRNKGNFPGRFSGRQFSNSRSEMNVSTLELGDSALYLCASSAQGNTEAFFGQGTRLTVV.

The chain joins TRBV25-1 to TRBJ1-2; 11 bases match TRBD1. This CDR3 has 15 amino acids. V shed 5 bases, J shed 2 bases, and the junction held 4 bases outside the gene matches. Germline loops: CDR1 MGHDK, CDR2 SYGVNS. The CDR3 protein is CASSKGTGGNYGYTF. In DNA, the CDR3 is TGTGCCAGCAGTAAAGGGACAGGGGGGAACTATGGCTACACCTTC.

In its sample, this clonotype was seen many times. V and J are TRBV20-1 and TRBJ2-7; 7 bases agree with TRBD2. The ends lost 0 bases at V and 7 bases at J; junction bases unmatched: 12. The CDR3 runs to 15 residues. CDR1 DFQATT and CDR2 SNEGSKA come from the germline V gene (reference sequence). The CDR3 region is CSARELAGVLWEQYV. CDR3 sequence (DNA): TGCAGTGCTAGAGAATTGGCGGGAGTCTTGTGGGAGCAGTACGTC.

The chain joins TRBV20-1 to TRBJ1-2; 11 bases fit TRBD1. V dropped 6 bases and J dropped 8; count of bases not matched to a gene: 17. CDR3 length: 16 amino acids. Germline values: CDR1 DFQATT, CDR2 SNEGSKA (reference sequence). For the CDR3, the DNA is TGCAGTGCGTCAGGCCGCCGGGACAGGGGGACGGGAGGCTACACCTTC. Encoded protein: CSASGRRDRGTGGYTF.

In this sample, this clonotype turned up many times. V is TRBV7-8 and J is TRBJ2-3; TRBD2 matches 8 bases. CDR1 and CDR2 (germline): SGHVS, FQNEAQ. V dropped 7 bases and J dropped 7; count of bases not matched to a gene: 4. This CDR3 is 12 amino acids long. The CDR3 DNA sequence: TGTGCCAGCACAGGCGGGGGGAATACGCAGTATTTT. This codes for CASTGGGNTQYF.

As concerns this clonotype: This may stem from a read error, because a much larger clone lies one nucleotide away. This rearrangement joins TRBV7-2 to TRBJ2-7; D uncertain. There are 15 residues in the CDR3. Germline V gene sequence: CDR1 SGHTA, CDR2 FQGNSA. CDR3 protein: CASSQGPNDSYELYF. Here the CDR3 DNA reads TGTGCCAGCAGCCAAGGGCCAAATGACTCCTACGAGCTGTACTTC.

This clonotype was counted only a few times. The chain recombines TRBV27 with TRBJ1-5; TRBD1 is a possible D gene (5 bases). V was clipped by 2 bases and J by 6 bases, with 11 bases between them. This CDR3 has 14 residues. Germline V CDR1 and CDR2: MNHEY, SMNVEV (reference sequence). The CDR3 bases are TGTGCCAGCAGTTTAGGGGACTCCACTCAGCCCCAGCATTTT. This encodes CASSLGDSTQPQHF.

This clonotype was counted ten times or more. CDR3 nucleotides: TGTGCCAGCAGCCACGCCGGGACAGGGGCGTACAATGAGCAGTTCTTC. Protein sequence: CASSHAGTGAYNEQFF. V gene TRBV3-1 combines with J gene TRBJ2-1; TRBD1 agrees at 10 bases. Germline V lookup: CDR1 LGHDT, CDR2 YNNKEL (reference sequence). Trimming took 3 bases from V and 4 from J; bases not matched to a gene: 6. The CDR3 runs to 16 residues.

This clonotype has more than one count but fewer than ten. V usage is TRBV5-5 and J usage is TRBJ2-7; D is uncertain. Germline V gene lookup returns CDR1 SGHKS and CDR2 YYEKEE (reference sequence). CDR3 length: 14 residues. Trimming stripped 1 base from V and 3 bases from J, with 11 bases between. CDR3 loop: CASSLFSHNYEQYV. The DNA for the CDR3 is TGTGCCAGCAGCTTGTTTTCCCACAACTACGAGCAGTACGTC.

The CDR3 here is CASSQGGGRNSPLHF. CDR3 DNA sequence: TGTGCCAGCAGCCAAGGGGGGGGTAGGAATTCACCCCTCCACTTT. The chain combines TRBV9 with TRBJ1-6; the D gene is possibly TRBD1 (6 bases). Germline CDR1 SGDLS, CDR2 YYNGEE. V lost 4 bases and J 7 bases, leaving 15 bases between the germline ends. The CDR3 sequence is 15 residues long.

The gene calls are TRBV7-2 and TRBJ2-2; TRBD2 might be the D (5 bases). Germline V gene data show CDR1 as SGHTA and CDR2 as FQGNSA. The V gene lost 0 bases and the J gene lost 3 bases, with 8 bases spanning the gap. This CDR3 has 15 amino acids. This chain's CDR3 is CASSLAGVDTGELFF. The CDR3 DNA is TGTGCCAGCAGCTTAGCCGGGGTGGACACCGGGGAGCTGTTTTTT. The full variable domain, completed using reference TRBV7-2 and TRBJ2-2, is GAGVSQSPSNKVTEKGKDVELRCDPISGHTALYWYRQSLGQGLEFLIYFQGNSAPDKSGLPSDRFSAERTGGSVSTLTIQRTQQEDSAVYLCASSLAGVDTGELFFGEGSRLTVL.

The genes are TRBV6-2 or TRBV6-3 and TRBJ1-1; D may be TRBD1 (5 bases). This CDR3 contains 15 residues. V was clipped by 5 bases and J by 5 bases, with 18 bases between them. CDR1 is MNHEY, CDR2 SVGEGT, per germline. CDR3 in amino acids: CASSGGRARRTEAFF. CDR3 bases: TGTGCCAGCAGTGGGGGACGGGCGAGACGGACTGAAGCTTTCTTT.

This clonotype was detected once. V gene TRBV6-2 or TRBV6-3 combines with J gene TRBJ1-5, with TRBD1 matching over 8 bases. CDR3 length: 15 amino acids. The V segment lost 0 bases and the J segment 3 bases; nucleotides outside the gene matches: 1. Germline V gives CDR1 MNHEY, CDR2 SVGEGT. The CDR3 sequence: CASSYSGQVNQPQHF. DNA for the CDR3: TGTGCCAGCAGTTACTCGGGACAGGTCAATCAGCCCCAGCATTTT.

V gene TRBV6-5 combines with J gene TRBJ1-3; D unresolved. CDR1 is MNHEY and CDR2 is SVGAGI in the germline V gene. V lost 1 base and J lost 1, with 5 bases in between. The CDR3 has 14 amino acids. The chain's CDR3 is CASSYLSSGNTIYF. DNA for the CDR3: TGTGCCAGCAGTTACTTGAGTTCTGGAAACACCATATATTTT.

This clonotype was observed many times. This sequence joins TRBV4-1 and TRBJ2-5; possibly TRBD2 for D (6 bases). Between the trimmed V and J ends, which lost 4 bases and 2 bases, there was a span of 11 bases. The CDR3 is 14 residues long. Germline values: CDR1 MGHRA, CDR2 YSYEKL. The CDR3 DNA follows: TGCGCCAGCAGCCCCGGGGGTTTGCAAGAGACCCAGTACTTC. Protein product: CASSPGGLQETQYF.

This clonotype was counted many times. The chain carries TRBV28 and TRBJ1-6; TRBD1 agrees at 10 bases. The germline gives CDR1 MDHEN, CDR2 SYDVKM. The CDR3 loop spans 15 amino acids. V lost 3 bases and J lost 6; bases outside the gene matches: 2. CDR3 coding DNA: TGTGCCAGCAGTTTGGGGACAGGGGTTAATTCACCCCTCCACTTT. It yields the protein CASSLGTGVNSPLHF.

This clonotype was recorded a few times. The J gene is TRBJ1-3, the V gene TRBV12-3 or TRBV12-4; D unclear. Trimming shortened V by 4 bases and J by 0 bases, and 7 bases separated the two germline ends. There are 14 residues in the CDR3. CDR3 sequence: CASSSVGSGNTIYF. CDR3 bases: TGTGCCAGCAGTTCCGTCGGCTCTGGAAACACCATATATTTT.

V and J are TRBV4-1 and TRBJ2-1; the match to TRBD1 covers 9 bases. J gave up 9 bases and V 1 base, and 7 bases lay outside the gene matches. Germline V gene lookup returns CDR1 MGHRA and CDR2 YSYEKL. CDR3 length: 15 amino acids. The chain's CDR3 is CASSQAGQGIGEQFF. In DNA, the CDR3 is TGCGCCAGCAGCCAAGCCGGACAGGGGATAGGTGAGCAGTTCTTC.

The chain's CDR3 is CASSQLGSVNTEAFF. For the CDR3, the DNA is TGCGCCAGCAGCCAACTAGGGTCAGTGAACACTGAAGCTTTCTTT. The rearrangement uses TRBV4-1 and TRBJ1-1; D gene uncertain. V was trimmed by 2 bases and J by 0 bases, leaving 10 bases between them. CDR1 and CDR2 (germline): MGHRA, YSYEKL. The CDR3 has 15 amino acids.

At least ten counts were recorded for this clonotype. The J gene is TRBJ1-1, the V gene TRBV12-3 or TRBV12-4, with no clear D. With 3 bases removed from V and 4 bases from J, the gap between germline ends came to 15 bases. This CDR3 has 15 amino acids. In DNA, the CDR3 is TGTGCCAGCAGTTTTCTACCGGGCACGGGCACTGAAGCTTTCTTT. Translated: CASSFLPGTGTEAFF.

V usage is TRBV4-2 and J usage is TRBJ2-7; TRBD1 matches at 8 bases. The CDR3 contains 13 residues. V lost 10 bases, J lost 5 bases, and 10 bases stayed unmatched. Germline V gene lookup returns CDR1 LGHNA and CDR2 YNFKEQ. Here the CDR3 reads CAMGPRGRDEQYF. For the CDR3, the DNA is TGTGCCATGGGACCCAGGGGGCGCGACGAGCAGTACTTC.